This T cell receptor beta chain was sequenced in a study of regulatory T cells in long-lasting Graves disease. Study-level results: Peripheral blood, not thyroid tissue, was the sole material studied.

This clonotype was seen many times. Its antigen is not known. Time point given: newly diagnosed GD, antithyroid drugs for less than 3 months. With RNA extracted from PBMCs as input, the TCR library was made. The EDTA tubes were filled with 8 to 9.5 milliliters of drawn peripheral blood. Arm-PCR of CDR3 regions and iRepertoire HTBI primers were used to build TCR beta libraries. TCRdb reprocessed the multiplex PCR reads with MiXCR, giving one entry per CDR3 protein. The table records 530,000 or so distinct CDR3 sequences, about 13% of them present only once. Trimming took 10 bases from V and 4 from J, leaving 17 bases between them. The germline V gene has CDR1 SGHAT and CDR2 FQNNGV. The CDR3 length is 14 residues. This same sample was also taken into another study, of T cells in Graves' hyperthyroidism and ophthalmopathy.

Sequencing was performed on peripheral blood mononuclear cells (PBMCs), taken at new diagnosis, from a patient treated with antithyroid drugs. The chain combines TRBV11-2 with TRBJ2-1; a weak D match, TRBD1 (5 bases). This TCR was sampled from a man aged 30 to 39 with Graves disease. The CDR3 DNA reads TGTGCCACCAAGGGGCAGGGCGTATACAATGAGCAGTTCTTC. This codes for CATKGQGVYNEQFF.